This T cell receptor beta chain was found in a study of early T cells in non-severe SARS-CoV-2 infection. Overall study findings and caveats: There was a bias toward anti-spike CD8 responses in VDJdb matching, which missed private and CD4 specificities.

Individual cDNA molecules received unique molecular identifiers during library preparation. TCRdb analysed the 5' RACE reads with MiXCR anew, one entry per CDR3 protein. There are about 69,000 distinct CDR3 sequences in the sample; approximately 4.5% occur only once, and under 4% lies in the top ten. CDR3 size: 15 residues. V shed 7 bases and J shed 2 bases, with 18 bases lying between them. Germline CDR1 reads SGHAT; CDR2 reads FQNNGV. This clonotype turned up a few times. Its antigen is still unknown. V is TRBV11-2 and J is TRBJ2-7; D may be TRBD1 or TRBD2 (7 bases each). The sequencing here drew on whole blood, taken at baseline. The clonotype originates from an adult who was a healthcare worker with PCR-confirmed SARS-CoV-2 infection or an uninfected control (not recorded which). The donor label of this sample is uncertain. The CDR3, as DNA: TGTGCCAGCACCCCCAGGGGGGGCTTAACCTACGAGCAGTACTTC. It yields the protein CASTPRGGLTYEQYF.